Shown below are 16 T cell receptor beta chains from a single sample sequenced in a study of CD8+ T cells in alopecia areata. Treatment denoted: oral pan-JAK inhibitor, 5-10 mg twice daily. In each case, RNA was isolated and then reverse transcribed into cDNA as the sequencing template. TCRdb's copy holds only in-frame clones and misses some; the assay was immunoSEQ multiplex PCR. The sample lists about 90,000 clones; 44% were seen once. Here the sequenced sample was CD8+ T cells sorted from blood, taken at week 24, from a patient treated with tofacitinib. The source is a human donor with alopecia areata.

This chain joins TRBV10-2 and TRBJ2-5, with D unresolved. There are 13 residues in the CDR3. Germline CDR1 reads WSHSY; CDR2 reads SAAADI. V lost 8 bases, J lost 0 bases, and 10 bases lay in between. The CDR3 reads CASHDLYQETQYF. The CDR3 coding sequence is TGCGCCAGCCACGACCTGTACCAAGAGACCCAGTACTTC.

This chain uses TRBV25-1 with TRBJ1-4; possibly TRBD1 for D (6 bases). This CDR3 contains 13 residues. V gave up 5 bases and J gave up 4 bases, with 8 bases separating them. Germline assignment: CDR1 MGHDK and CDR2 SYGVNS. The CDR3 loop is CASSLGGNEKLFF. Written as DNA, the CDR3 is TGTGCCAGCAGTCTAGGGGGTAATGAAAAACTGTTTTTT. Complete variable domain (other parts from reference TRBV25-1 and TRBJ1-4): EADIYQTPRYLVIGTGKKITLECSQTMGHDKMYWYQQDPGMELHLIHYSYGVNSTEKGDLSSESTVSRIRTEHFPLTLESARPSHTSQYLCASSLGGNEKLFFGSGTQLSVL.

The rearrangement joins TRBV19 to TRBJ2-1; TRBD2 aligns across 9 bases. V shed 5 bases, J shed 1 base, and the junction held 3 bases outside the gene matches. Germline values: CDR1 LNHDA, CDR2 SQIVND (reference sequence). This CDR3 contains 15 residues. The CDR3 loop reads CASSFSGRSYNEQFF. The CDR3 DNA is TGTGCCAGTAGTTTTAGCGGGAGATCCTACAATGAGCAGTTCTTC.

The rearrangement joins TRBV27 to TRBJ2-3; maybe TRBD1 (7 bases). Trimming removed 8 bases at V and 6 bases at J, with 27 bases between. Germline lookup yields CDR1 MNHEY and CDR2 SMNVEV (reference sequence). CDR3 length: 17 amino acids. CDR3 DNA: TGTGCCAGCCTACCCAGGGGGACGGGGGCCGATCTGGATACGCAGTATTTT. This encodes CASLPRGTGADLDTQYF.

CDR3 amino acids: CASSQPGGNGYGYTF. CDR3 coding DNA: TGCGCCAGCAGCCAACCAGGGGGCAACGGCTATGGCTACACCTTC. The V gene is TRBV4-1, the J gene TRBJ1-2; 8 bases agree with TRBD1. This CDR3 comprises 15 residues. Germline V gene data show CDR1 as MGHRA and CDR2 as YSYEKL. V was pared by 2 bases and J by 4 bases, with 6 bases of the junction left unmatched.

The rearrangement uses TRBV6-1 and TRBJ1-2; no clear D gene. The CDR3 extends over 13 amino acids. V lost 1 base and J 3 bases, leaving 6 bases between the germline ends. The germline V gene encodes CDR1 MNHNS and CDR2 SASEGT. The CDR3 nucleotides are TGTGCCAGCAGTGAAGGGAGGTACTATGGCTACACCTTC. Encoded protein: CASSEGRYYGYTF.

A few counts support this clone. This chain joins TRBV9 and TRBJ2-5, with TRBD2 matching 14 bases. The end of the DNA aligns better with TRBJ2-7, so the J call may be wrong. CDR1 SGDLS and CDR2 YYNGEE come from the germline V gene. There are 15 residues in the CDR3. CDR3 amino acids: CASSPGLAGAYEQYF. Written as DNA, the CDR3 is TGTGCCAGCAGCCCGGGACTAGCGGGGGCCTACGAGCAGTACTTC.

This clone was recorded many times. DNA for the CDR3: TGTGCCAGCAGCGCCCGGGACAGGGGAACTAATGAAAAACTGTTTTTT. Protein product: CASSARDRGTNEKLFF. The chain links TRBV11-2 to TRBJ1-4; 10 nucleotides line up with TRBD1. Trimming removed 5 bases from V and 1 base from J; junction bases left unmatched: 4. Germline CDR1 is SGHAT and CDR2 is FQNNGV. This CDR3 is built from 16 residues. The whole variable domain, filled in from reference TRBV11-2 and TRBJ1-4, reads EAGVAQSPRYKIIEKRQSVAFWCNPISGHATLYWYQQILGQGPKLLIQFQNNGVVDDSQLPKDRFSAERLKGVDSTLKIQPAKLEDSAVYLCASSARDRGTNEKLFFGSGTQLSVL.

The chain carries TRBV29-1 and TRBJ2-2, with D possibly being TRBD1 or TRBD2 (5 bases each). V dropped 6 bases and J dropped 0 bases, with 8 bases sitting between them. CDR1 and CDR2 (germline): SQVTM, ANQGSEA. The CDR3 spans 13 residues. The CDR3 DNA reads as TGCAGCGTGGGGACGGCGAACACCGGGGAGCTGTTTTTT. Its protein is CSVGTANTGELFF.

This chain joins TRBV10-3 and TRBJ2-3; 7 bases match TRBD2. The CDR3 length is 17 residues. Looked up from germline, CDR1 is ENHRY and CDR2 is SYGVKD. The junction had 15 bases not matched to a gene; V was cut back by 8 bases and J by 1 base. CDR3: CAIGAGDFQAGTDTQYF. The CDR3 DNA reads TGTGCCATCGGGGCGGGAGATTTTCAAGCGGGCACAGATACGCAGTATTTT.

This clone was seen only a few times. V is TRBV11-2 and J is TRBJ2-7; D possibly matches TRBD1 or TRBD2 (6 bases each). Trimming took off 3 bases at V and 2 bases at J, with 20 bases between the two ends. The CDR3 extends over 17 amino acids. In germline, CDR1 is SGHAT, CDR2 FQNNGV. CDR3 protein: CASSLTLLGGLPYEQYF. The CDR3 nucleotides read TGTGCCAGCAGCTTGACTCTTTTAGGGGGGCTCCCCTACGAGCAGTACTTC.

The chain joins TRBV29-1 to TRBJ2-1, with TRBD2 matching over 9 bases. Germline CDR1 is SQVTM and CDR2 is ANQGSEA. The CDR3 length is 16 residues. The trim removed 4 bases at V and 1 base at J, leaving 8 bases unmatched. CDR3 region: CSVASLAGSSYNEQFF. In nucleotides, the CDR3 is TGCAGCGTTGCCTCACTAGCGGGTAGTTCCTACAATGAGCAGTTCTTC.

The genes are TRBV6-5 and TRBJ2-7; 7 bases align to TRBD2. There are 14 residues in the CDR3. V shed 4 bases, J shed 5 bases, and the junction held 8 bases outside the gene matches. CDR1 is MNHEY and CDR2 is SVGAGI in the germline V gene. The CDR3 is CASSSLGRLNEQYF. The DNA of the CDR3 is TGTGCCAGCAGTTCTCTCGGGAGGCTTAACGAGCAGTACTTC.

The chain joins TRBV11-2 to TRBJ2-1, with a possible D match to TRBD2 (6 bases). Germline CDR1 SGHAT, CDR2 FQNNGV. V gave up 8 bases and J gave up 9 bases, with 8 bases separating them. This CDR3 region has 10 residues. Written as DNA, the CDR3 is TGTGCCAGCCTGGGGGGTGAGCAGTTCTTC. Encoded protein: CASLGGEQFF.

The rearrangement joins TRBV28 to TRBJ1-2; the match to TRBD1 covers 8 bases. The CDR3 spans 15 residues. The germline V gene encodes CDR1 MDHEN and CDR2 SYDVKM. V trimming: 7 bases; J trimming: 4 bases; junction bases outside the gene matches: 11. The CDR3 bases are TGTGCCAGCAACAAGTGGTCAGGGGGCCTCTATGGCTACACCTTC. Translated: CASNKWSGGLYGYTF.

J is TRBJ2-5 and V is TRBV29-1; 12 bases align to TRBD2. This CDR3 has 13 residues. Germline-derived CDR1 and CDR2 are SQVTM and ANQGSEA. CDR3 amino acids: CSATTSGSETQYF. The CDR3 nucleotides read TGCAGTGCCACGACTAGCGGGAGTGAGACCCAGTACTTC.